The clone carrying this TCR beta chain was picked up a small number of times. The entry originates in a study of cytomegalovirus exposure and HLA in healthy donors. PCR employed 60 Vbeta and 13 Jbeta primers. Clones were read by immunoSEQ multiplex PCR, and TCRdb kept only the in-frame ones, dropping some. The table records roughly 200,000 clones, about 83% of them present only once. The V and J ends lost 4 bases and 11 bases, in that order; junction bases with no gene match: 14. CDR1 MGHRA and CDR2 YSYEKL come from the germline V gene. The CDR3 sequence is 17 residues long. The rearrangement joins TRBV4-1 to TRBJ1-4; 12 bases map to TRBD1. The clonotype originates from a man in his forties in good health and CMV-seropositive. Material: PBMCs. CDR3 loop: CASSLAGTGGDSRKLFF. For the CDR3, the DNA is TGCGCCAGCAGCCTTGCCGGGACAGGGGGCGATAGTAGGAAACTGTTTTTT.